This TCR beta chain was captured by sequencing in a study of T cells after yellow fever vaccination. A single record per CDR3 protein comes from TCRdb applying MiXCR to the 5' RACE reads. The sample includes around 600,000 distinct CDR3 sequences, roughly an eighth of them seen just once. The length of the CDR3 is 15 residues. With 7 bases clipped from V and 1 base from J, the junction kept 4 bases outside the gene matches. There are a few counts of this clonotype. The chain employs TRBV12-3 or TRBV12-4 and TRBJ2-1, with TRBD2 identical over 10 bases. This clonotype was obtained from a young man who received the YFV17D yellow fever vaccine. The source material was PBMCs, sampled on the day of the yellow fever booster vaccination. The CDR3 loop is CASTKTSGSYNEQFF. CDR3 DNA sequence: TGTGCCAGCACCAAGACTAGCGGGTCCTACAATGAGCAGTTCTTC.